This TCR beta chain is from a study of a mutant IDH1 vaccine in newly diagnosed glioma. About the study: Sex among treated patients split about 60% male, roughly 40% female; mean age was approximately 38 years. Patients arrived already treated with radiotherapy, temozolomide, or both, most having had both. Study-wide findings and caveats: Seemingly, top peripheral T cell clonotype changes bore no relation to pseudoprogression.

The protocol was immunoSEQ multiplex PCR, while the TCRdb copy is restricted to in-frame clones and leaves out a portion. The table records over 80,000 clones, 70% to 90% of them present only once. V was shortened by 1 base and J by 5 bases, with 10 bases between the two germline ends. This CDR3 comprises 13 residues. Germline V CDR1 and CDR2: SGHRS, YFSETQ. Time point here: baseline, week 1 (first vaccination visit). Described treatment: pre-vaccination baseline after standard-of-care therapy. Donor tumors were new WHO grade 3 or 4 IDH1-mutant, ATRX-lost astrocytomas. The count of this clone is one. No antigen is known for it.

The sequencing used PBMCs, collected from a glioma patient treated with radiotherapy, temozolomide or both. The chain couples TRBV5-1 to TRBJ2-7; D is tentatively TRBD1 or TRBD2 (5 bases each). The TCR comes from a woman aged 45-65 years with glioma. Written as DNA, the CDR3 is TGCGCCAGCAGCTTGACAGGTAGCGACGAGCAGTACTTC. Protein: CASSLTGSDEQYF.